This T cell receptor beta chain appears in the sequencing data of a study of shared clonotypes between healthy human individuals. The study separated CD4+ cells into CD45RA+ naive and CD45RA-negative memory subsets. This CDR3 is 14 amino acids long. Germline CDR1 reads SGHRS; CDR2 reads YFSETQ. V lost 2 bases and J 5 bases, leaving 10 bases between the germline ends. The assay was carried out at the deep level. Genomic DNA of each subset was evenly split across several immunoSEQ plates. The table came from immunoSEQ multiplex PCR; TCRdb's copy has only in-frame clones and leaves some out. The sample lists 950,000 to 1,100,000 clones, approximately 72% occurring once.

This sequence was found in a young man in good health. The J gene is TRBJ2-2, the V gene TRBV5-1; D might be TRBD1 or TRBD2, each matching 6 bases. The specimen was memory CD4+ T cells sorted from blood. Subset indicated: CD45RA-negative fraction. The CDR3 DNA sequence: TGCGCCAGCAGCTTAGGGGGGATTACCGGGGAGCTGTTTTTT. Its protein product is CASSLGGITGELFF.